This T cell receptor (beta chain) was sequenced for a study of T cells in Graves' hyperthyroidism and ophthalmopathy. General observations from the study: Ophthalmopathy got predicted by the model a median approximately 6 months before its onset.

Fresh peripheral blood, 8 to 10 ml, was the source of the PBMCs. TCR beta CDR3 region amplification was performed from RNA transcripts. HTBI primers drove first-round RT-PCR of the TCR CDR3. TCRdb passed the multiplex PCR reads through MiXCR, listing each CDR3 protein once. Of 200,000 to 250,000 distinct CDR3 sequences detected, about a sixth appear once; the ten largest clones hold under 65%. This clonotype was observed a few times. Its target is not known. The CDR3 runs 15 residues. The V gene lost 4 bases and the J gene lost 4 bases, with 14 bases spanning the gap. Per germline, CDR1 LGHDT and CDR2 YNNKEL (reference sequence).

Sequences were obtained from blood. The chain carries TRBV3-1 and TRBJ2-1; perhaps TRBD2 as D (6 bases). The clonotype originates from a man aged 45-60 years with Graves' hyperthyroidism. CDR3 nucleotide sequence: TGTGCCAGCAGCCGAGATTGGGGGGTATACAATGAGCAGTTCTTC. Translation gives CASSRDWGVYNEQFF.